Below, 7 T cell receptor beta chains from the same sample are listed, as sequenced in a study of T cell clonality in common variable immunodeficiency. Some clones are missing from TCRdb's copy, which holds only in-frame ones; the method was immunoSEQ multiplex PCR. The data list fewer than 70,000 clones, none observed once; over 1.5% falls to the top ten. Sequenced input: peripheral blood mononuclear cells. These receptors came from a person aged 18 to 75 in good health.

Many counts were recorded for this clone. The read terminates 3 residues before the CDR3 end, so the remaining end is supplied by the germline J gene. J is TRBJ2-1 and V is TRBV5-1, with TRBD2 matching 10 bases. Germline CDR1 and CDR2: SGHRS and YFSETQ. The junction had 14 bases not matched to a gene; V was cut back by 0 bases and J by 5 bases. The CDR3 has 19 amino acids. The CDR3 DNA, read in part, is TGCGCCAGCAGCTTGGCCGGGGGGGCTAGCGGGAGTAAGGACAATGAG. Encoded protein: CASSLAGGASGSKDNE. The whole CDR3 sequence reads CASSLAGGASGSKDNEQFF.

In this sample, this clone turned up many times. The sequence runs out 3 residues before the end of the CDR3; the remainder is reconstructed from the germline J gene. The gene calls are TRBV18 and TRBJ2-7; TRBD2 might be the D (7 bases). The V gene lost 3 bases and the J gene lost 5 bases, with 11 bases spanning the gap. Germline loops: CDR1 KGHSH, CDR2 LQKENI. The CDR3 extends over 13 amino acids. CDR3 DNA (partial): TGTGCCAGCTCACCGAGGGGGAGGGACGAG. It specifies CASSPRGRDE. The complete CDR3 sequence is CASSPRGRDEQYF.

In this sample, this clone turned up a few times. The read comes to an end 3 residues before the CDR3 does, leaving the germline J gene to fill in the end. The chain recombines TRBV2 with TRBJ1-2; 7 bases match TRBD1. V lost 1 base to trimming and J lost 4 bases; unmatched junction nucleotides: 6. Germline V CDR1 and CDR2: SNHLY, FYNNEI. The CDR3 sequence is 15 residues long. CDR3 loop: CASSEVGTEPYGYTF. CDR3 bases read: TGTGCCAGCAGTGAAGTCGGGACAGAGCCCTATGGC. The full variable domain, its missing parts supplied by reference TRBV2 and TRBJ1-2, is EPEVTQTPSHQVTQMGQEVILRCVPISNHLYFYWYRQILGQKVEFLVSFYNNEISEKSEIFDDQFSVERPDGSNFTLKIRSTKLEDSAMYFCASSEVGTEPYGYTFGSGTRLTVV.

There are many counts of this clone. The sequenced fragment ends 3 residues before the CDR3 boundary, so the rest is inferred from the germline J gene. The chain links TRBV5-6 to TRBJ2-7; TRBD2 agrees at 10 bases. CDR1 and CDR2 (germline): SGHDT, YYEEEE. The CDR3 runs 14 residues. The V gene end was trimmed by 4 bases and the J gene end by 5 bases; junction bases not matched to a gene: 6. CDR3 DNA (partial): TGTGCCAGCAGCGCGACTAGCGGGTATCACGAG. Translation: CASSATSGYHE. The entire CDR3 protein reads CASSATSGYHEQYF. Full variable domain (remainder filled in from reference TRBV5-6 and TRBJ2-7): DAGVTQSPTHLIKTRGQQVTLRCSPKSGHDTVSWYQQALGQGPQFIFQYYEEEERQRGNFPDRFSGHQFPNYSSELNVNALLLGDSALYLCASSATSGYHEQYFGPGTRLTVT.

This clone was seen at least ten times. The sequence runs out 3 residues before the end of the CDR3; the remainder is reconstructed from the germline J gene. This chain connects TRBV30 to TRBJ2-7, with a possible D match to TRBD2 (5 bases). The CDR3 loop spans 11 amino acids. Trimming took off 5 bases at V and 6 bases at J, with 11 bases between the two ends. Germline V gives CDR1 GTSNPN, CDR2 SVGIG (reference sequence). CDR3 sequence: CAWGVGVEQYF. CDR3 bases read: TGTGCCTGGGGGGTCGGGGTCGAG.

Points on this clone: The sequence runs out 3 residues before the end of the CDR3; the remainder is reconstructed from the germline J gene. The rearrangement joins TRBV10-2 to TRBJ1-1, with no clear D. In germline, CDR1 is WSHSY, CDR2 SAAADI. The CDR3 sequence is 14 residues long. Incomplete CDR3 DNA: TGCGCCAGCAGTGAAGTCGGCTCCGAGGGCGAA. Its protein product is CASSEVGSEGE. The full CDR3 reads CASSEVGSEGEAFF.

There are many counts of this clone. Read data end 3 residues before the CDR3 end; the end is taken from the germline J gene. V gene TRBV19 combines with J gene TRBJ2-1; D might be TRBD1 (6 bases). The V gene lost 8 bases and the J gene lost 5 bases, with 16 bases spanning the gap. Germline loops: CDR1 LNHDA, CDR2 SQIVND (reference sequence). The CDR3 spans 14 residues. The CDR3 bases that were read are TGTGCCAGTCGACACGGGACACCTAACAATGAG. Encoded protein: CASRHGTPNNE. The entire CDR3 is CASRHGTPNNEQFF.